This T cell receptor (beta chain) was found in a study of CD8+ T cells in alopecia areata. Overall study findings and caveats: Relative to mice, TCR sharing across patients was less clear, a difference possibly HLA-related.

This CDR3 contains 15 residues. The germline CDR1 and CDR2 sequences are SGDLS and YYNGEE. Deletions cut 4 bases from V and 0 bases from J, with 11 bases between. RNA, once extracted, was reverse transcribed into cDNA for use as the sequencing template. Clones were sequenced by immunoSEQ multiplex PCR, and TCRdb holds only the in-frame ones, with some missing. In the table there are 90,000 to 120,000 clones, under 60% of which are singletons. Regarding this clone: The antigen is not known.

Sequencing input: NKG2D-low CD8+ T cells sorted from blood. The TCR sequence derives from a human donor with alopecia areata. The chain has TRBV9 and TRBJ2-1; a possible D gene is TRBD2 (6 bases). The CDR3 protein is CASSSSGSSYNEQFF. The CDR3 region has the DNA TGTGCCAGCAGCTCCAGCGGGTCCTCCTACAATGAGCAGTTCTTC.